One and the same sample provided the 32 T cell receptor beta chains below, sequenced in a study of identical twins' blood T cells. TCRdb itself ran the 5' RACE reads through MiXCR, one entry per CDR3 protein. The sample holds hundreds of thousands of distinct CDR3 sequences, under 30% seen once. Material for sequencing was PBMCs. These receptors originate from a woman aged 18 to 55 in good health.

The chain carries TRBV10-1 and TRBJ2-7; possibly TRBD1 for D (6 bases). Germline CDR1 and CDR2: WNHNN and SYGVQD (reference sequence). V shed 3 bases and J shed 0 bases, with 12 bases lying between them. This CDR3 spans 15 amino acids. Here the CDR3 reads CASSEGQGISYEQYF. For the CDR3, the DNA is TGCGCCAGCAGTGAAGGGCAGGGGATCTCCTACGAGCAGTACTTC.

This clonotype was found a few times. V gene TRBV20-1 combines with J gene TRBJ2-1; D is perhaps TRBD2 (6 bases). The germline gives CDR1 DFQATT, CDR2 SNEGSKA (reference sequence). The CDR3 spans 14 residues. V lost 3 bases to trimming and J lost 8 bases, with 17 bases between them. The CDR3 coding sequence is TGCAGTGCTAGGGTCCCGGGAGCGTTGGATGAGCAGTTCTTC. Amino acid sequence: CSARVPGALDEQFF.

This clonotype was observed a few times. J is TRBJ1-1 and V is TRBV20-1, with no clear D. Trimming cost V 1 base and J 1 base, with 10 bases left between them. This CDR3 contains 14 residues. Per the germline V gene, CDR1 is DFQATT and CDR2 is SNEGSKA (reference sequence). Written as DNA, the CDR3 is TGCAGTGCTAGAGTTGGTGGACCGAACACTGAAGCTTTCTTT. This encodes CSARVGGPNTEAFF.

This clonotype has a handful of counts. The chain combines TRBV3-1 with TRBJ1-2; the D is unclear. Trimming took off 0 bases at V and 1 base at J, with 15 bases between the two ends. Germline CDR1 LGHDT, CDR2 YNNKEL (reference sequence). The length of the CDR3 is 17 residues. The DNA of the CDR3 is TGTGCCAGCAGCCAAGATCCCGGGGAGTCCCTTAACTATGGCTACACCTTC. As protein: CASSQDPGESLNYGYTF. Full variable domain (rest looked up from reference TRBV3-1 and TRBJ1-2): DTAVSQTPKYLVTQMGNDKSIKCEQNLGHDTMYWYKQDSKKFLKIMFSYNNKELIINETVPNRFSPKSPDKAHLNLHINSLELGDSAVYFCASSQDPGESLNYGYTFGSGTRLTVV.

J is TRBJ2-3 and V is TRBV6-5; no reliable D call. Germline-derived CDR1 and CDR2 are MNHEY and SVGAGI. This CDR3 has 13 amino acids. Trimming removed 2 bases at V and 7 bases at J, with 10 bases between. The CDR3 reads CASSYGPDYTQYF. CDR3 nucleotide sequence: TGTGCCAGCAGTTACGGGCCAGACTATACGCAGTATTTT.

This sequence joins TRBV7-9 and TRBJ2-2, with D tentatively TRBD2 (5 bases). Trimming shortened V by 1 base and J by 7 bases, and 13 bases separated the two germline ends. This CDR3 has 15 amino acids. Germline CDR1 and CDR2: SEHNR and FQNEAQ (reference sequence). CDR3 in DNA: TGTGCCAGCAGCTTAGGCGGAGAAGGAGGCGGGGAGCTGTTTTTT. It codes for CASSLGGEGGGELFF.

The chain couples TRBV10-3 to TRBJ2-2, with no clear D. Germline V lookup: CDR1 ENHRY, CDR2 SYGVKD. This CDR3 comprises 12 residues. Trimming removed 11 bases at V and 3 bases at J, with 10 bases between. CDR3 coding DNA: TGTGCCTCAGGACGGGACACCGGGGAGCTGTTTTTT. Encoded protein: CASGRDTGELFF.

In its sample, this clonotype was seen a few times. The V call is TRBV29-1, the J call TRBJ1-3; TRBD1 matches 7 bases. Germline CDR1 and CDR2: SQVTM and ANQGSEA. The CDR3 is made up of 14 amino acids. The junction had 5 bases not matched to a gene; V was cut back by 4 bases and J by 2 bases. The CDR3 sequence: CSVGTGVTGNTIYF. The CDR3, as DNA: TGCAGCGTTGGCACAGGGGTAACTGGAAACACCATATATTTT.

CDR3 sequence (DNA): TGCAGTGCCATATTGGGACCACAAGAGACCCAGTACTTC. Translation: CSAILGPQETQYF. The rearrangement uses TRBV20-1 and TRBJ2-5; D could derive from TRBD1 or TRBD2 (5 bases each). The germline V gene encodes CDR1 DFQATT and CDR2 SNEGSKA (reference sequence). The germline V and J ends were trimmed by 6 bases and 2 bases, with 13 bases remaining between them. This CDR3 has 13 residues.

As for this clonotype: One end of the junction is discordant with germline, which a read error may explain. The chain joins TRBV5-1 to TRBJ2-2; TRBD2 might be the D (5 bases). Per germline, CDR1 SGHRS and CDR2 YFSETQ. The CDR3 is 14 residues long. CDR3 in amino acids: CANSPAVNTGELFF. The CDR3 region has the DNA TGCGCCAACAGCCCAGCGGTGAACACCGGGGAGCTGTTTTTT.

V usage is TRBV29-1 and J usage is TRBJ1-5, with D possibly matching TRBD1 (6 bases). Germline V gene sequence: CDR1 SQVTM, CDR2 ANQGSEA. The V gene lost 2 bases and the J gene lost 6 bases, with 11 bases spanning the gap. This CDR3 has 13 amino acids. The chain's CDR3 is CSVEQGTGQPQHF. The CDR3 DNA sequence: TGCAGCGTTGAACAGGGGACGGGTCAGCCCCAGCATTTT.

This chain joins TRBV6-6 and TRBJ1-5; D not certain. Germline CDR1 and CDR2: MNHNY and SVGAGI (reference sequence). Trimming removed 4 bases from V and 1 base from J, with 8 bases in between. This CDR3 has 14 amino acids. The CDR3 DNA follows: TGTGCCAGCAGTTGGGAGGCGAGCAATCAGCCCCAGCATTTT. Its translation is CASSWEASNQPQHF.

This clonotype was detected a few times. The V gene is TRBV29-1, the J gene TRBJ1-1; D is ambiguous. The germline gives CDR1 SQVTM, CDR2 ANQGSEA. This CDR3 is 10 amino acids long. The germline V and J ends were trimmed by 8 bases and 0 bases, with 4 bases remaining between them. Written as DNA, the CDR3 is TGCAGCTACATGAACACTGAAGCTTTCTTT. It codes for CSYMNTEAFF. Full variable domain (rest looked up from reference TRBV29-1 and TRBJ1-1): SAVISQKPSRDICQRGTSLTIQCQVDSQVTMMFWYRQQPGQSLTLIATANQGSEATYESGFVIDKFPISRPNLTFSTLTVSNMSPEDSSIYLCSYMNTEAFFGQGTRLTVV.

In this sample, this clonotype turned up many times. This rearrangement joins TRBV5-6 to TRBJ1-1, with 7 nucleotides matching TRBD1. J was trimmed by 6 bases and V by 3 bases; bases with no gene match: 8. There are 14 residues in the CDR3. Germline loops: CDR1 SGHDT, CDR2 YYEEEE. In nucleotides, the CDR3 is TGTGCCAGCAGCTCAGAACCTCAGGGGGCTGAAGCTTTCTTT. The encoded protein is CASSSEPQGAEAFF.

This clonotype has just a few counts. The V call is TRBV6-1, the J call TRBJ1-5; no definite D call. Germline V gives CDR1 MNHNS, CDR2 SASEGT. The length of the CDR3 is 13 residues. Trimming cost V 4 bases and J 0 bases, with 4 bases left between them. In nucleotides, the CDR3 is TGTGCCAGCAGTGGTAATAGCAATCAGCCCCAGCATTTT. This sequence encodes CASSGNSNQPQHF.

About this clonotype itself: With a much larger clone just one base away, this may be a read error. The chain uses TRBV14 and TRBJ2-1; possibly TRBD1 or TRBD2 for D (5 bases each). The CDR3 is made up of 14 amino acids. Germline assignment: CDR1 SGHDN and CDR2 FVKESK. The CDR3 DNA reads as TGTGCCAGCGGCCAAGCAAGGTCGGTGGGACAGCAGTTCTTC. It is translated as CASGQARSVGQQFF.

This chain joins TRBV6-5 and TRBJ2-1, with a tentative D call TRBD1 (6 bases). Per the germline V gene, CDR1 is MNHEY and CDR2 is SVGAGI. The V end lost 5 bases, the J end lost 5 bases, and 13 bases lay between the germline ends. There are 14 residues in the CDR3. CDR3 in amino acids: CASSRGDTNNEQFF. The CDR3 DNA sequence: TGTGCCAGCAGTCGTGGGGACACTAACAATGAGCAGTTCTTC.

At least ten counts were recorded for this clonotype. The chain couples TRBV5-1 to TRBJ2-7; D could derive from TRBD1 or TRBD2 (5 bases each). Germline-derived CDR1 and CDR2 are SGHRS and YFSETQ. V was pared by 4 bases and J by 2 bases, with 19 bases between. CDR3 length: 16 residues. The DNA for the CDR3 is TGCGCCAGCAGCCTAGCTGGGGCTAGCACGACCTACGAGCAGTACTTC. Its translation: CASSLAGASTTYEQYF.

The chain has TRBV18 and TRBJ2-5; D unclear. CDR1 and CDR2 from the germline V gene are KGHSH and LQKENI. The CDR3 is 12 residues long. The V end was cut by 4 bases, the J end by 1 base, with 4 bases between. The CDR3 DNA reads TGTGCCAGCTCACTCCCCCAAGAGACCCAGTACTTC. It is translated as CASSLPQETQYF. Variable domain in full (rest from reference TRBV18 and TRBJ2-5): NAGVMQNPRHLVRRRGQEARLRCSPMKGHSHVYWYRQLPEEGLKFMVYLQKENIIDESGMPKERFSAEFPKEGPSILRIQQVVRGDSAAYFCASSLPQETQYFGPGTRLLVL.

This clonotype was observed a few times. The chain links TRBV12-3 or TRBV12-4 to TRBJ1-2; maybe TRBD1 (5 bases). This CDR3 contains 12 residues. The V end lost 7 bases, the J end lost 4 bases, and 10 bases lay between the germline ends. CDR3: CASTGPSYGYTF. The CDR3 DNA reads TGTGCCAGCACGGGACCCTCCTATGGCTACACCTTC.

As to this clonotype: Its ends do not fully match the called genes, so a read error is possible. The genes are TRBV27 and TRBJ2-3; 7 bases are a match to TRBD1. Germline lookup yields CDR1 MNHEY and CDR2 SMNVEV (reference sequence). CDR3 length: 15 residues. Here the CDR3 reads CANSLIATGSDTQYF. The CDR3 DNA follows: TGTGCCAACAGTTTAATCGCGACAGGGTCAGATACGCAGTATTTT.

This chain joins TRBV6-2 or TRBV6-3 and TRBJ1-1, with D unresolved. Germline CDR1 reads MNHEY; CDR2 reads SVGEGT. V was shortened by 0 bases and J by 3 bases, with 11 bases between the two germline ends. This CDR3 region has 15 residues. CDR3 sequence (DNA): TGTGCCAGCAGTTACTCGAATCCTGTTGACACTGAAGCTTTCTTT. Translation: CASSYSNPVDTEAFF.

The sample holds one count of this clonotype. Relative to the germline gene, one junction end is altered; a read error may explain this. The genes are TRBV7-2 and TRBJ2-1; D remains ambiguous. CDR1 is SGHTA and CDR2 is FQGNSA in the germline V gene. CDR3 length: 14 amino acids. CDR3 nucleotide sequence: TGTGCCAGAAGCTTAATTCTGTCCCCGAATGAGCAGTTCTTC. Encoded protein: CARSLILSPNEQFF.

The chain uses TRBV19 and TRBJ1-1; D is possibly TRBD1 (5 bases). Trimming took 1 base from V and 6 from J, leaving 12 bases between them. Per the germline V gene, CDR1 is LNHDA and CDR2 is SQIVND (reference sequence). The CDR3 has 14 amino acids. CDR3 residues: CASSIGRVPAEAFF. The CDR3, as DNA: TGTGCCAGTAGTATAGGCAGGGTCCCGGCTGAAGCTTTCTTT.

The V call is TRBV30, the J call TRBJ1-1; D might be TRBD1 (6 bases). The CDR3 has 14 residues. CDR1 GTSNPN and CDR2 SVGIG come from the germline V gene (reference sequence). The ends were cut back, 3 bases at V and 10 bases at J, with 21 bases in the middle. CDR3: CAWRLQGSVIGAFF. In nucleotides, the CDR3 is TGTGCCTGGAGGCTACAGGGTTCGGTAATCGGAGCTTTCTTT.

For this clonotype: This could be a read error, since a much larger clone is one nucleotide away. V usage is TRBV7-9 and J usage is TRBJ2-3, with D uncertain. V was trimmed by 1 base and J by 4 bases, leaving 3 bases between them. CDR1 SEHNR and CDR2 FQNEAQ come from the germline V gene (reference sequence). This CDR3 is 12 amino acids long. The CDR3 DNA is TGTGCCAGCAGCTTAGAGTCAGATACGCAGTATTTT. Translating it yields CASSLESDTQYF.

The chain joins TRBV15 to TRBJ1-1; D unclear. CDR1 is LNHNV and CDR2 is YYDKDF in the germline V gene (reference sequence). The V gene lost 3 bases and the J gene lost 7 bases, with 15 bases spanning the gap. CDR3 length: 14 residues. Here the CDR3 DNA reads TGTGCCACCAGCAGTACTATTGAGACGGGTGAAGCTTTCTTT. It is translated as CATSSTIETGEAFF.

Here the CDR3 DNA reads TGCGCCAGCAGCACCCGCCCCGGGGACAGGAACACTGAAGCTTTCTTT. This encodes CASSTRPGDRNTEAFF. This chain uses TRBV5-1 with TRBJ1-1, with 7 bases fitting TRBD1. Germline V gene lookup returns CDR1 SGHRS and CDR2 YFSETQ. J lost 1 base, V lost 4 bases, and 10 bases had no gene match. CDR3 length: 16 residues.

The chain employs TRBV5-6 and TRBJ2-1; TRBD2 matches at 12 bases. The CDR3 length is 19 residues. The V and J ends lost 1 base and 9 bases, in that order; junction bases with no gene match: 17. Germline V gene data show CDR1 as SGHDT and CDR2 as YYEEEE. The CDR3 nucleotides are TGTGCCAGCAGCTTGCAGCGACTAGCGGGAGTTTATCCTGGTGGTGAGCAGTTCTTC. This codes for CASSLQRLAGVYPGGEQFF. Using reference TRBV5-6 and TRBJ2-1 for the parts outside the CDR3, the full variable domain is DAGVTQSPTHLIKTRGQQVTLRCSPKSGHDTVSWYQQALGQGPQFIFQYYEEEERQRGNFPDRFSGHQFPNYSSELNVNALLLGDSALYLCASSLQRLAGVYPGGEQFFGPGTRLTVL.

This clonotype was detected ten times or more. The rearrangement uses TRBV20-1 and TRBJ1-1; D unclear. Trimming cost V 7 bases and J 2 bases, with 14 bases left between them. CDR3 length: 13 amino acids. Germline V gene lookup returns CDR1 DFQATT and CDR2 SNEGSKA (reference sequence). The CDR3 loop reads CSVEGLGNTEAFF. As DNA, the CDR3 is TGCAGTGTGGAGGGTTTAGGCAACACTGAAGCTTTCTTT.

CDR3 sequence reads: CASSQGGNMAFF. The CDR3 DNA sequence: TGTGCCAGCAGCCAAGGGGGGAATATGGCTTTCTTT. The rearrangement links TRBV14 to TRBJ1-1; tentative D call: TRBD1 (5 bases). The germline V gene encodes CDR1 SGHDN and CDR2 FVKESK. V lost 1 base and J 11 bases, leaving 11 bases between the germline ends. The CDR3 contains 12 residues.

This clonotype was observed a few times. The rearrangement joins TRBV5-6 to TRBJ2-2; possibly TRBD1 or TRBD2 for D (6 bases each). Per germline, CDR1 SGHDT and CDR2 YYEEEE. Trimming cost V 4 bases and J 3 bases, with 25 bases left between them. The CDR3 runs to 19 residues. The DNA of the CDR3 is TGTGCCAGCAGCGAGCCATTTCGATTCGGGGGCGCGGACACCGGGGAGCTGTTTTTT. This sequence encodes CASSEPFRFGGADTGELFF.